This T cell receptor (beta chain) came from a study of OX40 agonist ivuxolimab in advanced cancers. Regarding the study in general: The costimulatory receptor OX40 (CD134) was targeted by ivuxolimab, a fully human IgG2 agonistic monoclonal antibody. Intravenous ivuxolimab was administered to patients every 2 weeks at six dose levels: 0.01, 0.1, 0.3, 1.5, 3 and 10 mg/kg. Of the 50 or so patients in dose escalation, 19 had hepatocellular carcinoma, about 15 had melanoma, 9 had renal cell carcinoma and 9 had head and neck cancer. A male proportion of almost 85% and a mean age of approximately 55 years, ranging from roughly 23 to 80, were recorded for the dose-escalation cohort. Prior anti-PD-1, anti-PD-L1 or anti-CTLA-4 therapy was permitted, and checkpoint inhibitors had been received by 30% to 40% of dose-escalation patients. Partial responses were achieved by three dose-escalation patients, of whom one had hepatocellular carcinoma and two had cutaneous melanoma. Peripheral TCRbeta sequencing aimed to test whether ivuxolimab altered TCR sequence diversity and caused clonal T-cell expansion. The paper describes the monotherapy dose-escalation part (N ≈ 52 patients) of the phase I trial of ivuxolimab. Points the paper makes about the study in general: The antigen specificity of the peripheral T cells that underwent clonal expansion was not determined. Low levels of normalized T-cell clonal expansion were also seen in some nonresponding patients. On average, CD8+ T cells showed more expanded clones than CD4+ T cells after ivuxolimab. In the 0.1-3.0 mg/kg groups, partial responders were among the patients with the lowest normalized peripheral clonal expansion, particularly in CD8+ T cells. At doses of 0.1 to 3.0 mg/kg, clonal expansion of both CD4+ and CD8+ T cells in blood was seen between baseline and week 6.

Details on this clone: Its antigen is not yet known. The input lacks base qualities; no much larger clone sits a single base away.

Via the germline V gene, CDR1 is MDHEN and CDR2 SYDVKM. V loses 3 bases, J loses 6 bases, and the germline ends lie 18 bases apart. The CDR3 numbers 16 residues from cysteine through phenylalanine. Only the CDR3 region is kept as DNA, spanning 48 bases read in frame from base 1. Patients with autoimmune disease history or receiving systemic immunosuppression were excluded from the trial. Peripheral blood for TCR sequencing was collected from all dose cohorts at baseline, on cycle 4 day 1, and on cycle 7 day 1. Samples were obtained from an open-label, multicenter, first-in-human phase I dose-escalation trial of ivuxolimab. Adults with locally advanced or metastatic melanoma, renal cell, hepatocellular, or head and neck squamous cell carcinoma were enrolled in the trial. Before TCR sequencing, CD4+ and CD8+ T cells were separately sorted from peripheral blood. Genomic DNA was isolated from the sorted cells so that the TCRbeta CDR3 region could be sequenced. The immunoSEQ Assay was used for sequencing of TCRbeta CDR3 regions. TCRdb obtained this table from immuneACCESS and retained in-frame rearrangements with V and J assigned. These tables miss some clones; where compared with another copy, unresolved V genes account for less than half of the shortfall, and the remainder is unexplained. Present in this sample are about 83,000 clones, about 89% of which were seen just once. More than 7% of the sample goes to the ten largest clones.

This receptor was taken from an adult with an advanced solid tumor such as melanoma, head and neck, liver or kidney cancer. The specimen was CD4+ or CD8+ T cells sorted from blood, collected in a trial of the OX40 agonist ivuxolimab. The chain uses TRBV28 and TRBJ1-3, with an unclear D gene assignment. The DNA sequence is TGTGCCAGCAGTTTTTCTCACGGACTAGGGTTAAACACCATATATTTT. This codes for CASSFSHGLGLNTIYF. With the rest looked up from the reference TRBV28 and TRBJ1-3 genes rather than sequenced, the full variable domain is DVKVTQSSRYLVKRTGEKVFLECVQDMDHENMFWYRQDPGLGLRLIYFSYDVKMKEKGDIPEGYSVSREKKERFSLILESASTNQTSMYLCASSFSHGLGLNTIYFGEGSWLTVV.